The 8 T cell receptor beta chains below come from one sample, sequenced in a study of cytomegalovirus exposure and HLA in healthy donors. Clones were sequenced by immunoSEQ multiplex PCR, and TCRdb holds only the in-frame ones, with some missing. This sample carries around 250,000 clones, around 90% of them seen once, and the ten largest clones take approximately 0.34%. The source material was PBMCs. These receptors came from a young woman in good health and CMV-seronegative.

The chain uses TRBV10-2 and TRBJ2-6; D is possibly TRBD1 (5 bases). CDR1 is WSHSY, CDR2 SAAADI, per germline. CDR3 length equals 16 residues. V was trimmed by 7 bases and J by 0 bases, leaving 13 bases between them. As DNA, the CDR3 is TGCGCCAGCACCCCGACAGATATCTCTGGGGCCAACGTCCTGACTTTC. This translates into CASTPTDISGANVLTF.

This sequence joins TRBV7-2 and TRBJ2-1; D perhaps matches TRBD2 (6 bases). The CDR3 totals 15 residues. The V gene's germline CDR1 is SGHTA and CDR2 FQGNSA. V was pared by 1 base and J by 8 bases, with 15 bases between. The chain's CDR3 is CASSLVSGEADEQFF. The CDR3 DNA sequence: TGTGCCAGCAGCTTAGTTAGTGGGGAGGCGGATGAGCAGTTCTTC.

CDR3 sequence: CASSQERGSTGELFF. The CDR3 DNA sequence: TGTGCCAGCAGCCAAGAGCGGGGCTCCACCGGGGAGCTGTTTTTT. The chain has TRBV14 and TRBJ2-2, with a tentative D call TRBD2 (6 bases). Germline V gene sequence: CDR1 SGHDN, CDR2 FVKESK. The germline V and J ends were trimmed by 0 bases and 4 bases, with 9 bases remaining between them. This CDR3 has 15 residues.

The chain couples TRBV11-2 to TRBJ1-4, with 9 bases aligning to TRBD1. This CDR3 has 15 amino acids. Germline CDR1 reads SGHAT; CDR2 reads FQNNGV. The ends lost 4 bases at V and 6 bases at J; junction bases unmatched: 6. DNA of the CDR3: TGTGCCAGCAGCTCACAGGGGGCCCCTGATGAAAAACTGTTTTTT. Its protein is CASSSQGAPDEKLFF. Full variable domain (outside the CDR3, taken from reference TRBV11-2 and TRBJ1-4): EAGVAQSPRYKIIEKRQSVAFWCNPISGHATLYWYQQILGQGPKLLIQFQNNGVVDDSQLPKDRFSAERLKGVDSTLKIQPAKLEDSAVYLCASSSQGAPDEKLFFGSGTQLSVL.

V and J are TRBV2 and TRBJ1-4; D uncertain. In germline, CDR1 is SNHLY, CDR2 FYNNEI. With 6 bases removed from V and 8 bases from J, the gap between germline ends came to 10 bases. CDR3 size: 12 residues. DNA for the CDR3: TGTGCCAGCAGGACCGGGAGCGAAAAACTGTTTTTT. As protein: CASRTGSEKLFF.

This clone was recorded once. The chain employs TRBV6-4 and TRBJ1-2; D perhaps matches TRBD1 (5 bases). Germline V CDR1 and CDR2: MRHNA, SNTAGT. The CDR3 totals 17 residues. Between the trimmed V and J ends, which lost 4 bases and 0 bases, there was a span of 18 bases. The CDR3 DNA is TGTGCCAGCAGTGCCCTCTCCGGGACTGCCTCTAACTATGGCTACACCTTC. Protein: CASSALSGTASNYGYTF.

CDR3 in amino acids: CASSVGRQGVVTQYF. For the CDR3, the DNA is TGTGCCAGCAGCGTAGGGAGGCAGGGGGTCGTGACCCAGTACTTC. The rearrangement uses TRBV9 and TRBJ2-5; 7 bases agree with TRBD1. Germline CDR1 is SGDLS and CDR2 is YYNGEE. The CDR3 is made up of 15 amino acids. V was clipped by 0 bases and J by 7 bases; unmatched bases: 9.

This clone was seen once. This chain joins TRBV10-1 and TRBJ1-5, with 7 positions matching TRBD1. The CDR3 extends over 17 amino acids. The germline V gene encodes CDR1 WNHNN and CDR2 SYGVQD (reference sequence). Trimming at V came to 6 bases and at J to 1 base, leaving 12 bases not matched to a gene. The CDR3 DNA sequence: TGCGCCAGCAGCCGGGACAGAGTCCAAACAAGCAATCAGCCCCAGCATTTT. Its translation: CASSRDRVQTSNQPQHF.